The rows below give T cell receptor beta chains drawn from one sample of a study of low-dose radiotherapy and immunotherapy resistance in tumors. TCRdb redid the calling of the reads with MiXCR, one entry per CDR3 protein. The repertoire holds nearly 95,000 distinct CDR3 sequences, under 10% seen once, with about 1% in the top ten. This material consisted of PBMCs, taken before treatment. Receptor source: a male donor with prostate cancer. CDR3s include the opening cysteine and the closing phenylalanine or tryptophan. A D gene is named only where the DNA matches it firmly. Clone sizes are given selectively: once, few, many, or a class where the clone is expanded.

cdr3_nt,cdr3_aa,clone_size,v_call,d_call,j_call
TGTGCCAGCAGTTACCAACAGGGGAACACCGGGGAGCTGTTTTTT,CASSYQQGNTGELFF,many,TRBV12-3/TRBV12-4,NA,TRBJ2-2
TGTGCCAGCACCCCGGGGGTTACAGAGACCCAGTACTTC,CASTPGVTETQYF,many,TRBV27,NA,TRBJ2-5
TGCAGCGTCAGGACCCAGGGGACCTCCTCCTACGAGCAGTACTTC,CSVRTQGTSSYEQYF,NA,TRBV29-1,NA,TRBJ2-7
TGCGCCAGCAGCTTGGGTCCTAGCGGGAGCGGAAATGAGCAGTTCTTC,CASSLGPSGSGNEQFF,few,TRBV5-1,TRBD2,TRBJ2-1
TGTGCCTCAGGGAGCTCCTACGAGCAGTACTTC,CASGSSYEQYF,many,TRBV6-6,NA,TRBJ2-7
TGTGCCACCCGGGACAGGGTGGACTATGGCTACACCTTC,CATRDRVDYGYTF,many,TRBV18,TRBD1,TRBJ1-2
TGCAGCGTTGAACGGGCCGCGCGGGCAGATACGCAGTATTTT,CSVERAARADTQYF,many,TRBV29-1,NA,TRBJ2-3
TGTGCCAGCAAGGGAGCGGGAGCCACCGGGGAGCTGTTTTTT,CASKGAGATGELFF,few,TRBV5-5,TRBD2,TRBJ2-2
TGTGCCAGCAGTGTGGGGAGTTCTGAGCAGTTCTTC,CASSVGSSEQFF,many,TRBV2,NA,TRBJ2-1
TGTGCCAGCACGATCGTCGGGCCCACCTCTGGAAACACCATATATTTT,CASTIVGPTSGNTIYF,many,TRBV2,NA,TRBJ1-3
TGTGCCAGCAGTTCGGTCGAGGATCGGGCGCACAATGAGCAGTTCTTC,CASSSVEDRAHNEQFF,many,TRBV6-8,NA,TRBJ2-1
TGCAGCGTTGAGGGATTTGGCACAGATACGCAGTATTTT,CSVEGFGTDTQYF,many,TRBV29-1,NA,TRBJ2-3
TGTGCCAGCAGTCCTACAGGGGTTGGGGCCAACGTCCTGACTTTC,CASSPTGVGANVLTF,few,TRBV3-1,TRBD1,TRBJ2-6
TGTGCCAGCAGTCCCCCTACACGGATGTCGGCCTTC,CASSPPTRMSAF,many,TRBV28,NA,TRBJ2-7
TGTGCCAGCCGCACAGGGGACTACGAGCAGTACTTC,CASRTGDYEQYF,many,TRBV6-6,TRBD1,TRBJ2-7
TGTGCCAGCAGTTTCCAGGACAGGATGAACACTGAAGCTTTCTTT,CASSFQDRMNTEAFF,many,TRBV28,TRBD1,TRBJ1-1
TGTGCCAGCAGCGATCGACTAGCGGGGGTGAATGAGCAGTTCTTC,CASSDRLAGVNEQFF,many,TRBV14,TRBD2,TRBJ2-1
TGTGCCAGCAGTTTCACTAGCGGGAAGGCCTACGAGCAGTACTTC,CASSFTSGKAYEQYF,NA,TRBV27,TRBD2,TRBJ2-7
TGTGCCAGCAGTTTAGTCCGGAATTTCGCGGGACTAGCGGGACCGGTCTACAATGAGCAGTTCTTC,CASSLVRNFAGLAGPVYNEQFF,many,TRBV12-3/TRBV12-4,TRBD2,TRBJ2-1
TGTGCCTGGAGTTTGGCAGGGGGCACCGGGGAGCTGTTTTTT,CAWSLAGGTGELFF,NA,TRBV30,TRBD1,TRBJ2-2
TGTGCCATCAGTGGGGGACAGTTGAATGAAAAACTGTTTTTT,CAISGGQLNEKLFF,many,TRBV10-3,TRBD1,TRBJ1-4
TGTGCCAGCAGAATGACAGGGGGCGCGGATGGCTACACCTTC,CASRMTGGADGYTF,many,TRBV2,TRBD1,TRBJ1-2
TGTGCCAGCACGGCCGGATATGGGGGGACGAACACCGGGGAGCTGTTTTTT,CASTAGYGGTNTGELFF,many,TRBV2,NA,TRBJ2-2
TGCAGTGCCCCTCCGTCTGCGGGAGGGCCCTCCTGGACCCAGTACTTC,CSAPPSAGGPSWTQYF,few,TRBV20-1,TRBD2,TRBJ2-5
TGTGCCAGCAGATTAGCAGTCGGCCGAAACTATGGCTACACCTTC,CASRLAVGRNYGYTF,many,TRBV2,NA,TRBJ1-2
TGTGCCAGCAGCTTAAACAGGGGGGGAAACTATGGCTACACCTTC,CASSLNRGGNYGYTF,NA,TRBV7-2,TRBD1,TRBJ1-2
TGTGCCAGCAGTTTAGAGGGCAGCTCCCAGCATTTT,CASSLEGSSQHF,many,TRBV12-3/TRBV12-4,NA,TRBJ1-5
TGTGCCAGCAGCTTAGTTCCCCGGGGAAGGGGGACTTCCTCCAACCAAGAGACCCAGTACTTC,CASSLVPRGRGTSSNQETQYF,many,TRBV7-8,NA,TRBJ2-5
TGCGCCAGCAGCTTGACTAGCGGGGACCGGTACTTC,CASSLTSGDRYF,NA,TRBV5-1,TRBD2,TRBJ2-5
TGCGCCAGCAGCCGAGATAGCGGGAGCTCCTACAATGAGCAGTTCTTC,CASSRDSGSSYNEQFF,many,TRBV4-3,TRBD2,TRBJ2-1
TGTGCCAGCAGTTACGGGACTGGGGAGCTGTTTTTT,CASSYGTGELFF,many,TRBV6-2/TRBV6-3,NA,TRBJ2-2
TGCGCCAGCAGCCCCCGGGGCGATTCCAATGAGCAGTTCTTC,CASSPRGDSNEQFF,medium-sized,TRBV5-1,NA,TRBJ2-1
TGCAGTGCCCCCGGGGGTCCCACAGATACGCAGTATTTT,CSAPGGPTDTQYF,many,TRBV20-1,NA,TRBJ2-3
TGTGCCAGCAGTGGCAGGGGTCTTACCTACGAGCAGTACTTC,CASSGRGLTYEQYF,many,TRBV6-5,NA,TRBJ2-7
TGTGCCTGGAGTGTACGTGAGGCCGGGGAGCTGTTTTTT,CAWSVREAGELFF,many,TRBV30,NA,TRBJ2-2
TGTGCCAGCAGTGGGGGGCGAGGAGCCTACAATGAGCAGTTCTTC,CASSGGRGAYNEQFF,many,TRBV2,NA,TRBJ2-1
TGTGCCAGCTCACCTTCCAGGGGCTCGAACACTGAAGCTTTCTTT,CASSPSRGSNTEAFF,many,TRBV18,NA,TRBJ1-1
TGTGCCAGTAGTCCCGGGGCTGAAGCTTTCTTT,CASSPGAEAFF,many,TRBV19,NA,TRBJ1-1
TGTGCCAGCAGTAATAGGGACAAAGGAAACACCATATATTTT,CASSNRDKGNTIYF,many,TRBV27,NA,TRBJ1-3
TGTGCCAGCAGAGAGGGTACCACAGATACGCAGTATTTT,CASREGTTDTQYF,few,TRBV28,NA,TRBJ2-3
TGTGCCAGCAGCTCCCCGGGACGCCAGTATTTT,CASSSPGRQYF,NA,TRBV28,NA,TRBJ2-3
TGTGCCAGCAGACCACACAACAGCGGTTCAGATACGCAGTATTTT,CASRPHNSGSDTQYF,many,TRBV27,NA,TRBJ2-3
TGTGCCAGCAGTTACGCCGGGGGGGGGACTAGCGAGTTATTCGAGCAGTTCTTC,CASSYAGGGTSELFEQFF,many,TRBV6-5,TRBD2,TRBJ2-1
TGTGCCAGCAGTAAACTAGCGGGAGGGCCTGACGAGCAGTACTTC,CASSKLAGGPDEQYF,many,TRBV6-5,TRBD2,TRBJ2-7
TGTGCCTGGAGTGAGACCTACGAGCAGTACTTC,CAWSETYEQYF,many,TRBV30,NA,TRBJ2-7
TGTGCCAGCACCGACCCAGGGGGAGGGTACGAGCAGTACTTC,CASTDPGGGYEQYF,many,TRBV28,NA,TRBJ2-7
TGTGCCAGCAGTTTCCGGGGACTAAGGGACACCGGGGAGCTGTTTTTT,CASSFRGLRDTGELFF,many,TRBV28,TRBD2,TRBJ2-2
TGTGCCAGCATCAATATACCGGGACAGGGTAGAGATACGCAGTATTTT,CASINIPGQGRDTQYF,many,TRBV6-6,TRBD1,TRBJ2-3